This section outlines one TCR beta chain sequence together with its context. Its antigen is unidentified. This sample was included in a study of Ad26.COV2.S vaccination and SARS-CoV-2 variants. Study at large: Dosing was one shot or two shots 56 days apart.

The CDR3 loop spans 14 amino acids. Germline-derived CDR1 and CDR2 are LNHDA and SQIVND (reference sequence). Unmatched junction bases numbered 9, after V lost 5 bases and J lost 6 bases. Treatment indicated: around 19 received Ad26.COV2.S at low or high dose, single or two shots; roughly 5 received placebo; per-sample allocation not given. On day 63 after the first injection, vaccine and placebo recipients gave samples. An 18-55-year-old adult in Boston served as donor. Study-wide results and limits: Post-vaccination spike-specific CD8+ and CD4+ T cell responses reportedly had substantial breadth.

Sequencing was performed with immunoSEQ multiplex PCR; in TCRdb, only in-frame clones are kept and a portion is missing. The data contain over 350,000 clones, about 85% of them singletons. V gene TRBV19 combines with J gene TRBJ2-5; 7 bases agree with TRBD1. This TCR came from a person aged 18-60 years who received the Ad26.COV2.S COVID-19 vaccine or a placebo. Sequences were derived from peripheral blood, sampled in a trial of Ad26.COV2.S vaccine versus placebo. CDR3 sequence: CASSPRQGVKTQYF. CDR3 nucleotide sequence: TGTGCCAGTAGTCCACGACAGGGAGTAAAGACCCAGTACTTC.